The 25 T cell receptor beta chains presented below share a single source sample, sequenced in a study of PD-L1 blockade in urothelial cancer. Here immunoSEQ multiplex PCR was the method, and the copy in TCRdb shows in-frame clones only, minus some. The data show 50,000 to 55,000 clones, with 88% seen just once and under 2.5% held by the top ten. Time point noted: peripheral blood 6 weeks after treatment start. This material consisted of PBMCs, taken around atezolizumab (anti-PD-L1) treatment. These receptors all stem from a man aged 60 to 75 with urothelial cancer.

This chain links TRBV6-5 with TRBJ1-5; TRBD1 matches at 7 bases. Germline lookup yields CDR1 MNHEY and CDR2 SVGAGI. Germline trimming cut 5 bases from V and 3 bases from J; bases unmatched to any gene: 7. The CDR3 has 15 amino acids. CDR3 nucleotides: TGTGCCAGCAGTCCCATCGACAGGGTCAATCAGCCCCAGCATTTT. It specifies CASSPIDRVNQPQHF.

The J gene is TRBJ2-5, the V gene TRBV4-3, with a tentative D call TRBD1 (6 bases). This CDR3 is built from 16 residues. V lost 0 bases to trimming and J lost 6 bases, with 17 bases between them. Germline V CDR1 and CDR2: LGHNA, YSLEER. CDR3 sequence (DNA): TGCGCCAGCAGCCAAGACTTTGGACAGACGCTTCAGACCCAGTACTTC. Translation: CASSQDFGQTLQTQYF.

This sequence joins TRBV6-5 and TRBJ2-7; TRBD2 agrees at 7 bases. This CDR3 has 13 amino acids. Germline CDR1 MNHEY, CDR2 SVGAGI. Trimming removed 6 bases from V and 9 bases from J; junction bases left unmatched: 11. The CDR3 region is CASSAGRQRGQYF. The CDR3 region has the DNA TGTGCCAGCAGCGCGGGACGGCAGCGGGGGCAGTACTTC.

This clone was seen just once. J is TRBJ2-2 and V is TRBV7-2, with 10 positions matching TRBD2. From germline, CDR1 is SGHTA and CDR2 FQGNSA. The CDR3 is 15 amino acids. Unmatched junction bases numbered 11, after V lost 11 bases and J lost 5 bases. The CDR3 protein is CASYPSGGFTGELFF. The CDR3 nucleotides are TGTGCCTCCTATCCTAGCGGGGGATTTACCGGGGAGCTGTTTTTT.

The chain's CDR3 is CAISAGGGTEAFF. Written as DNA, the CDR3 is TGTGCCATCAGTGCCGGGGGGGGCACTGAAGCTTTCTTT. The gene calls are TRBV10-3 and TRBJ1-1; a possible D gene is TRBD1 (5 bases). Trimming took off 4 bases at V and 4 bases at J, with 10 bases between the two ends. This CDR3 has 13 residues. CDR1 and CDR2 from the germline V gene are ENHRY and SYGVKD.

The chain uses TRBV7-2 and TRBJ1-3, with D unclear. With 4 bases removed from V and 0 bases from J, the gap between germline ends came to 10 bases. This CDR3 spans 15 amino acids. CDR1 is SGHTA and CDR2 is FQGNSA in the germline V gene. This CDR3 is CASSSHRDSGNTIYF. CDR3 DNA: TGTGCCAGCAGCTCTCACAGAGACTCTGGAAACACCATATATTTT.

This chain uses TRBV19 with TRBJ2-2, with 11 nucleotides matching TRBD2. CDR3 length: 16 residues. V shed 6 bases, J shed 1 base, and the junction held 4 bases outside the gene matches. CDR1 is LNHDA, CDR2 SQIVND, per germline (reference sequence). The CDR3 sequence: CASRSGTSGNTGELFF. The CDR3 coding sequence is TGTGCCAGTAGAAGCGGGACTAGCGGGAACACCGGGGAGCTGTTTTTT.

V gene TRBV6-1 combines with J gene TRBJ2-3; 11 bases map to TRBD2. The CDR3 loop spans 15 amino acids. Trimming took 7 bases from V and 4 from J; bases not matched to a gene: 7. Germline assignment: CDR1 MNHNS and CDR2 SASEGT. The CDR3 here is CASKATSGGADTQYF. CDR3 bases: TGTGCCAGCAAAGCTACTAGCGGGGGTGCAGATACGCAGTATTTT.

The V and J genes are TRBV14 and TRBJ1-1, with 9 bases identical to TRBD1. The CDR3 is made up of 14 amino acids. Unmatched junction bases numbered 8, after V lost 4 bases and J lost 8 bases. CDR1 and CDR2 (germline): SGHDN, FVKESK. The CDR3: CASSPHQQGAEAFF. Written as DNA, the CDR3 is TGTGCCAGCAGCCCACACCAACAGGGGGCCGAAGCTTTCTTT.

V usage is TRBV6-6 and J usage is TRBJ1-1; 9 bases line up with TRBD1. Trimming took 7 bases from V and 5 from J; bases not matched to a gene: 5. The CDR3 runs 13 residues. The V gene's germline CDR1 is MNHNY and CDR2 SVGAGI (reference sequence). The CDR3 spells CASTKQGATEAFF. CDR3 DNA sequence: TGTGCCAGCACGAAACAGGGGGCTACTGAAGCTTTCTTT.

V is TRBV9 and J is TRBJ2-7, with 7 bases identical to TRBD1. V shed 3 bases, J shed 0 bases, and the junction held 6 bases outside the gene matches. The CDR3 totals 15 residues. The germline V gene encodes CDR1 SGDLS and CDR2 YYNGEE. The CDR3 DNA sequence: TGTGCCAGCAGCGCATGGGACAGCAGCTCCTACGAGCAGTACTTC. As protein: CASSAWDSSSYEQYF.

The chain recombines TRBV25-1 with TRBJ1-5, with D hard to call. Germline V gene sequence: CDR1 MGHDK, CDR2 SYGVNS. Deletions cut 6 bases from V and 0 bases from J, with 12 bases between. The CDR3 length is 15 residues. This chain's CDR3 is CASREGGFSNQPQHF. The CDR3 DNA is TGTGCCAGCAGAGAGGGTGGGTTTAGCAATCAGCCCCAGCATTTT. The whole variable domain, filled in from reference TRBV25-1 and TRBJ1-5, reads EADIYQTPRYLVIGTGKKITLECSQTMGHDKMYWYQQDPGMELHLIHYSYGVNSTEKGDLSSESTVSRIRTEHFPLTLESARPSHTSQYLCASREGGFSNQPQHFGDGTRLSIL.

The rearrangement uses TRBV18 and TRBJ1-2, with 7 bases identical to TRBD1. The CDR3 length is 15 residues. CDR1 is KGHSH, CDR2 LQKENI, per germline. Unmatched junction bases numbered 8, after V lost 6 bases and J lost 1 base. The CDR3 region has the DNA TGTGCCAGCTCGGCCGGGACAGACGTTAACTATGGCTACACCTTC. It yields the protein CASSAGTDVNYGYTF.

The gene calls are TRBV5-4 and TRBJ2-6; 7 bases line up with TRBD1. Trimming at V came to 0 bases and at J to 0 bases, leaving 6 bases not matched to a gene. In germline, CDR1 is SGHNT, CDR2 YYREEE (reference sequence). The CDR3 extends over 18 amino acids. The CDR3 spells CASSLGDRRISGANVLTF. The CDR3 DNA follows: TGTGCCAGCAGCTTGGGGGACAGAAGAATCTCTGGGGCCAACGTCCTGACTTTC.

V usage is TRBV6-5 and J usage is TRBJ1-5; a weak D match, TRBD1 (6 bases). The CDR3 loop spans 14 amino acids. Per germline, CDR1 MNHEY and CDR2 SVGAGI. V was pared by 5 bases and J by 9 bases, with 17 bases between. DNA for the CDR3: TGTGCCAGCAGTGACCTCACAGGGTATGGGCCCCAGCATTTT. It specifies CASSDLTGYGPQHF.

This chain joins TRBV5-1 and TRBJ1-1; tentatively, D is TRBD1 (6 bases). The germline V gene encodes CDR1 SGHRS and CDR2 YFSETQ. The V end lost 5 bases, the J end lost 1 base, and 12 bases lay between the germline ends. This CDR3 is built from 14 residues. This CDR3 reads CASRTQGSNTEAFF. The CDR3 DNA sequence: TGCGCCAGCAGAACACAGGGATCGAACACTGAAGCTTTCTTT.

V is TRBV6-6 and J is TRBJ2-1; 11 nucleotides align to TRBD2. J was trimmed by 5 bases and V by 6 bases; bases with no gene match: 6. The CDR3 is made up of 15 amino acids. Germline V gene sequence: CDR1 MNHNY, CDR2 SVGAGI (reference sequence). The CDR3 region is CASSDLAGGHNEQFF. In DNA form, the CDR3 reads TGTGCCAGCAGCGATCTAGCGGGAGGCCACAATGAGCAGTTCTTC.

In this sample, this clone turned up once. The rearrangement links TRBV6-6 to TRBJ2-5; 7 bases agree with TRBD1. The CDR3 consists of 16 residues. V dropped 3 bases and J dropped 2; count of bases not matched to a gene: 9. Germline CDR1 and CDR2: MNHNY and SVGAGI (reference sequence). In DNA form, the CDR3 reads TGTGCCAGCAGTTATAGACCCGCAGGGGGTCAAGAGACCCAGTACTTC. It encodes CASSYRPAGGQETQYF.

DNA for the CDR3: TGTGCCAGCAGCTTGGCCGGAGGACCCTCGGGAAAACTGTTTTTT. This sequence encodes CASSLAGGPSGKLFF. This chain connects TRBV5-6 to TRBJ1-4; D unresolved. From germline, CDR1 is SGHDT and CDR2 YYEEEE. The V gene lost 0 bases and the J gene lost 10 bases, with 16 bases spanning the gap. The CDR3 has 15 residues.

The chain carries TRBV6-6 and TRBJ2-1, with D possibly matching TRBD2 (5 bases). The CDR3 covers 13 residues. Trimming cost V 8 bases and J 0 bases, with 8 bases left between them. Germline V gives CDR1 MNHNY, CDR2 SVGAGI (reference sequence). CDR3 region: CASSTSSYNEQFF. The CDR3, as DNA: TGTGCCAGCTCTACTAGCTCCTACAATGAGCAGTTCTTC.

The chain employs TRBV6-1 and TRBJ2-3, with TRBD1 matching over 9 bases. J lost 3 bases, V lost 8 bases, and 3 bases had no gene match. The length of the CDR3 is 13 residues. CDR1 is MNHNS and CDR2 is SASEGT in the germline V gene. DNA for the CDR3: TGTGCCAGCGGCGACAGGGGGACAGATACGCAGTATTTT. This sequence encodes CASGDRGTDTQYF.

V is TRBV9 and J is TRBJ2-7, with TRBD2 matching over 7 bases. Germline values: CDR1 SGDLS, CDR2 YYNGEE. CDR3 length equals 16 residues. V shed 0 bases and J 1 base; nucleotides not matched to a gene: 7. Written as DNA, the CDR3 is TGTGCCAGCAGCGTAGCGCCTTGGGAGGGATCCTACGAGCAGTACTTC. Its protein product is CASSVAPWEGSYEQYF. Combining the CDR3 with reference TRBV9 and TRBJ2-7 gives the whole variable domain DSGVTQTPKHLITATGQRVTLRCSPRSGDLSVYWYQQSLDQGLQFLIQYYNGEERAKGNILERFSAQQFPDLHSELNLSSLELGDSALYFCASSVAPWEGSYEQYFGPGTRLTVT.

The chain joins TRBV28 to TRBJ2-5; D is possibly TRBD1 (6 bases). From germline, CDR1 is MDHEN and CDR2 SYDVKM. The CDR3 contains 16 residues. Between the trimmed V and J ends, which lost 3 bases and 2 bases, there was a span of 16 bases. In nucleotides, the CDR3 is TGTGCCAGCAGTTTGGTGGACAGCTTTGGGCAAGAGACCCAGTACTTC. It yields the protein CASSLVDSFGQETQYF. The entire variable domain, with the rest obtained from reference TRBV28 and TRBJ2-5, is as follows: DVKVTQSSRYLVKRTGEKVFLECVQDMDHENMFWYRQDPGLGLRLIYFSYDVKMKEKGDIPEGYSVSREKKERFSLILESASTNQTSMYLCASSLVDSFGQETQYFGPGTRLLVL.

This chain connects TRBV4-1 to TRBJ2-3, with D maybe TRBD1 (6 bases). CDR3 length: 19 amino acids. Per germline, CDR1 MGHRA and CDR2 YSYEKL. V was trimmed by 6 bases and J by 2 bases, leaving 27 bases between them. In DNA form, the CDR3 reads TGCGCCAGCAGACCAAGCCCTTATAGAAGGCAGGGGTCCACAGATACGCAGTATTTT. Protein: CASRPSPYRRQGSTDTQYF.

This clone was seen only once. The chain combines TRBV27 with TRBJ2-2, with D possibly TRBD1 on 6 matching bases. The germline V gene has CDR1 MNHEY and CDR2 SMNVEV (reference sequence). The length of the CDR3 is 15 residues. With 6 bases removed from V and 0 bases from J, the gap between germline ends came to 11 bases. The CDR3 region has the DNA TGTGCCAGCAGCCCGACAGGCTCGAACACCGGGGAGCTGTTTTTT. Translating it yields CASSPTGSNTGELFF.